This TCR beta chain is drawn from a study of quantifying T cell responses using KT2 cells (TCRdb year 2017). Background on the whole study: RNA was DNase-treated and reverse transcribed with TCR alpha and beta constant-region primers, mostly using SuperScript III. Under optimum conditions, the T4 ligation step was estimated to exceed 8% efficiency. To prevent over-amplification, PCR2 was performed as a SYBR Green qPCR and halted at a predetermined fluorescence threshold. The full study reports these points: The numbers of KT2 alpha and beta sequences increased linearly with the number of input KT2 cells across several orders of magnitude. This TCR sequencing study did not compare the pipeline side by side with other TCR sequencing techniques. KT2 sequences were detected down to the lowest spike-in tested, about one KT2 cell per 100,000 PBMC. Saturation was seen in the detection of KT2 sequences when very high numbers of KT2 cells were spiked in.

Known numbers of KT2, a T cell clone whose TCR had been sequenced previously, were spiked into unfractionated PBMC to test the sensitivity and accuracy of the pipeline. A range of KT2-to-PBMC ratios was generated by mixing KT2 cells with a fixed number of PBMC. This clonotype was observed many times. The specificity of this receptor is unknown. Per-base qualities were not stored, and no clone one base away is much larger. The CDR3 covers 15 residues, taking in both the cysteine and the phenylalanine. CDR3 DNA is the only sequence kept; it has 45 bases, read in frame from the first base. From a lookup of the germline V gene, CDR1 and CDR2 are KGHSH and LQKENI. At the junction V is shortened by 2 bases and J by 5 bases; bases outside the gene matches: 2. Library preparation used UMI-ligation and nested PCR. A single-stranded oligonucleotide carrying the Illumina SP2 sequence and a UMI was ligated to the cDNA 3' end using T4 RNA ligase 1. PCR1 ran 4 cycles (98°C 15 s, 69°C 30 s, 72°C 40 s); the beta primer was an equimolar mix of RC1.1 and RC1.2 covering TRBC1 and TRBC2. Starting at PCR2, the TCR alpha and beta chains were handled separately, and sample indices and Illumina adaptors were added. Placed after an 8-base spacer, the UMI was made up of 12 random nucleotides arranged as two hexamers with a spacer between them. Libraries were sequenced on an Illumina MiSeq with v2 2x251 paired-end chemistry, typically 12 samples per run. To boost diversity, each sequencing library was supplemented with PhiX DNA at roughly 4.5-7%. The authors' analysis ran thus. Raw reads were converted to FASTQ with bcl2fastq and demultiplexed by dual indices using Demultiplexor. V and J genes were assigned by Decombinator through tag matching that permitted a single base-pair mismatch. Using UMIs, Collapsinator corrected both sequencing errors and the frequency errors that come from PCR heterogeneity. CDR3Translator converted Decombinator identifiers into nucleotide sequence, translated that sequence into amino acids, and extracted CDR3 based on C- and N-terminal motifs. Each distinct KT2 TCR was counted as one cluster of KT2 sequences that shared a single unique molecular identifier. Clones were called with MiXCR by TCRdb after fastp trimmed the public reads at Q25, and only in-frame beta chains were retained. Duplicate CDR3 protein sequences are folded into a single record with the most common DNA and genes. The V and J calls were not made by the authors but by TCRdb's processing. The sample table shows 25,000 to 35,000 distinct CDR3 sequences, and about a tenth are seen once. Jointly, the top ten make up approximately 8.7% of the sample.

The chain is made from TRBV18 and TRBJ2-1, and 11 bases in between align with TRBD2. The sample taken for sequencing was PBMCs spiked with cells of the T cell clone KT2. This TCR was recovered from a human donor. The nucleotide sequence reads as follows: TGTGCCAGCTCACCAACTAGCGGGAGAAACAATGAGCAGTTCTTC. It specifies CASSPTSGRNNEQFF.